This TCR beta chain derives from a study of CD8 T cells in ankylosing spondylitis. V shed 2 bases and J shed 6 bases, with 15 bases lying between them. The CDR3 consists of 14 residues. Per the germline V gene, CDR1 is DFQATT and CDR2 is SNEGSKA (reference sequence). Using quantitative 5'-RACE with molecular barcodes, the authors made TCR beta libraries. One entry per CDR3 protein, called by TCRdb with MiXCR from the 5' RACE reads. The sample consists of under 300,000 distinct CDR3 sequences, roughly a tenth of them appearing once. Study-level points and caveats: Some motif variants had been reported before (in reactive arthritis synovial fluid and blood).

This clonotype was seen repeatedly, ten times or more. Its antigen is unidentified. The sequencing sample was made of blood, either unsorted or a sorted T cell fraction (not recorded which). This chain connects TRBV20-1 to TRBJ2-3; D is undetermined. This receptor was taken from a male donor with ankylosing spondylitis or in good health (not recorded which). CDR3 residues: CSARSFLPGDTQYF. Here the CDR3 DNA reads TGCAGTGCTAGATCTTTCCTGCCCGGCGATACGCAGTATTTT.